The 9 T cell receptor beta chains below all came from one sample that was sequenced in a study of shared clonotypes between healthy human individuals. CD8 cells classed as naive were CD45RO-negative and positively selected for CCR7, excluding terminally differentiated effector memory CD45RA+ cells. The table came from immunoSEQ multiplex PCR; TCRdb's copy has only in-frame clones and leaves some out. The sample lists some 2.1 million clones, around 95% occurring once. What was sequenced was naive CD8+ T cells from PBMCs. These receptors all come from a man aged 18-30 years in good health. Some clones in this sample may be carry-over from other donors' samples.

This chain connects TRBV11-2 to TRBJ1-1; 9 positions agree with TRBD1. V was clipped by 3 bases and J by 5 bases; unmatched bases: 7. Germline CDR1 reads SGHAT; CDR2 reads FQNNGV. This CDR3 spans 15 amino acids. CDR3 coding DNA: TGTGCCAGCAGCTTCCTCTTCGACAGGGGGACTGAAGCTTTCTTT. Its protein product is CASSFLFDRGTEAFF.

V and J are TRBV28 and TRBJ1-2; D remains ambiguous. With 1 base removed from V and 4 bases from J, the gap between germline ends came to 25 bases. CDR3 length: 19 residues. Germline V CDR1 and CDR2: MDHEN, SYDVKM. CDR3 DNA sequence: TGTGCCAGCAGTTTATTGTCCGAGTTCAGGCTCACGCTGGGCTATGGCTACACCTTC. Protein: CASSLLSEFRLTLGYGYTF.

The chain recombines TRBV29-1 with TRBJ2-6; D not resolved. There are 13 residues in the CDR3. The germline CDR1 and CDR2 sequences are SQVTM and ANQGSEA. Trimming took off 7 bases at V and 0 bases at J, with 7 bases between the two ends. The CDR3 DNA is TGCAGCGCGTACAGCTCTGGGGCCAACGTCCTGACTTTC. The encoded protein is CSAYSSGANVLTF.

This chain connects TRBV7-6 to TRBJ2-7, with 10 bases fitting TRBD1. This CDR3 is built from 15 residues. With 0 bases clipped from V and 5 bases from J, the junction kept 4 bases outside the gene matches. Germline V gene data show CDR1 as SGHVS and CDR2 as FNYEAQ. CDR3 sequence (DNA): TGTGCCAGCAGCTTAGCGGAGACAGGGGGCAACGAGCAGTACTTC. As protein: CASSLAETGGNEQYF.

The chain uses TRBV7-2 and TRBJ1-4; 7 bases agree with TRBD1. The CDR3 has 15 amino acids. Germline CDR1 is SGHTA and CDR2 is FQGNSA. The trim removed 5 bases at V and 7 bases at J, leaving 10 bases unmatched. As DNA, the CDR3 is TGTGCCAGCAGCGTCTACAGGGGAGTAGGTGAAAAACTGTTTTTT. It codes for CASSVYRGVGEKLFF.

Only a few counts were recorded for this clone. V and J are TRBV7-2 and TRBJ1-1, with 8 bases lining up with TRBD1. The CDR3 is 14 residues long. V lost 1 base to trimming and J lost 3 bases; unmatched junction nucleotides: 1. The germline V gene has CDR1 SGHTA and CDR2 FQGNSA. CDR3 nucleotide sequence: TGTGCCAGCAGCTTAGACAGGGGGTACACTGAAGCTTTCTTT. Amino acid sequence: CASSLDRGYTEAFF.

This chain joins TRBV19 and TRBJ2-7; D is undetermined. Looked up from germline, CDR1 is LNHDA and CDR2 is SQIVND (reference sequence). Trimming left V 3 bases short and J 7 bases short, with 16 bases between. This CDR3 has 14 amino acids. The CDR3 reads CASSIGSAPLEQYF. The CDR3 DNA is TGTGCCAGTAGTATTGGGTCTGCTCCCTTAGAGCAGTACTTC.

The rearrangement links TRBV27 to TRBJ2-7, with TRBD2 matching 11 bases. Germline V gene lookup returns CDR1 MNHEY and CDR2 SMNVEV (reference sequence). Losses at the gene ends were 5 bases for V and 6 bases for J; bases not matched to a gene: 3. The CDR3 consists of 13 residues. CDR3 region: CASSTSGRTEQYF. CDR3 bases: TGTGCCAGCAGTACTAGCGGGAGAACCGAGCAGTACTTC.

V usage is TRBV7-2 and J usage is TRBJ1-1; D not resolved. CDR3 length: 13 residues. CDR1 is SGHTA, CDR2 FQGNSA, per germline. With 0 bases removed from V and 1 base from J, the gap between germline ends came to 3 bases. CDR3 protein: CASSLAENTEAFF. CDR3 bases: TGTGCCAGCAGCTTAGCAGAGAACACTGAAGCTTTCTTT. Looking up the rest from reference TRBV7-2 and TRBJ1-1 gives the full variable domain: GAGVSQSPSNKVTEKGKDVELRCDPISGHTALYWYRQSLGQGLEFLIYFQGNSAPDKSGLPSDRFSAERTGGSVSTLTIQRTQQEDSAVYLCASSLAENTEAFFGQGTRLTVV.